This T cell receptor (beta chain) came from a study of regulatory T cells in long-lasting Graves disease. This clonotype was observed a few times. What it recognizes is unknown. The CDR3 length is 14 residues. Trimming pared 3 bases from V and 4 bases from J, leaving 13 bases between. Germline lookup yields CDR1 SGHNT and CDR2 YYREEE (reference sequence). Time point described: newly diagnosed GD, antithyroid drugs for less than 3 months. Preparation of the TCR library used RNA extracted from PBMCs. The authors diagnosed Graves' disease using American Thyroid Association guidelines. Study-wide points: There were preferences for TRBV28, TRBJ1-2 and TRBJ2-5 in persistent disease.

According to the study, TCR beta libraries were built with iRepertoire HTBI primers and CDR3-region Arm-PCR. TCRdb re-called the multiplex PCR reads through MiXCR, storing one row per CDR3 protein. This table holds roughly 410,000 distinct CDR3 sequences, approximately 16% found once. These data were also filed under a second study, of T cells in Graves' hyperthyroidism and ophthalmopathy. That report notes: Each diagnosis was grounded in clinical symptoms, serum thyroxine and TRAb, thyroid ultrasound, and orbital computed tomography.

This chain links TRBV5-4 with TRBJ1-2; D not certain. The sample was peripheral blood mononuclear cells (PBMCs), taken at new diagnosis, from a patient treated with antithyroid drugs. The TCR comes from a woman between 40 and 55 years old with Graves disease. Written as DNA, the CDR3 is TGTGCCAGCAGCTCCGGGGTTTCGGCCTATGGCTACACCTTC. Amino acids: CASSSGVSAYGYTF.